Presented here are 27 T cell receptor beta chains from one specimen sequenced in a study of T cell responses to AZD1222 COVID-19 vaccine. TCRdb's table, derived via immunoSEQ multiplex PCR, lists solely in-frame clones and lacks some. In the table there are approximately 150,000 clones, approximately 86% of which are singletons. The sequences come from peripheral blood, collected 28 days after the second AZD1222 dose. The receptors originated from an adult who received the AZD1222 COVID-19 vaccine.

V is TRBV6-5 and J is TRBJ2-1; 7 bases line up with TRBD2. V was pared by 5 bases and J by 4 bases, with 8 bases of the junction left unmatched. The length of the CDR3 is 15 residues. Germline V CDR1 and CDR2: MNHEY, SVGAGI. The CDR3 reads CASSQTSLRYNEQFF. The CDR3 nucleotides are TGTGCCAGCAGTCAGACTAGCCTCCGATACAATGAGCAGTTCTTC.

The CDR3 sequence: CASSLAGEGNTEAFF. The CDR3 bases are TGTGCCAGCAGCTTAGCTGGGGAGGGGAACACTGAAGCTTTCTTT. The chain employs TRBV11-2 and TRBJ1-1, with no clear D. The V gene lost 1 base and the J gene lost 1 base, with 10 bases spanning the gap. This CDR3 region has 15 residues. The germline gives CDR1 SGHAT, CDR2 FQNNGV.

The CDR3 sequence: CASSLRNLGSAGGEQFF. CDR3 bases: TGTGCCAGCAGCCTAAGAAACCTGGGGTCAGCGGGAGGTGAGCAGTTCTTC. The chain joins TRBV7-8 to TRBJ2-1; 9 bases map to TRBD2. V shed 5 bases, J shed 9 bases, and the junction held 17 bases outside the gene matches. Germline loops: CDR1 SGHVS, CDR2 FQNEAQ. CDR3 length: 17 amino acids.

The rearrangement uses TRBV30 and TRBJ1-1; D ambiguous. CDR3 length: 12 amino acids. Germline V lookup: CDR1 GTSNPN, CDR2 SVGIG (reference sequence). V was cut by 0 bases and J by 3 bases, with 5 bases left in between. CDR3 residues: CAWSVLDTEAFF. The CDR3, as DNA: TGTGCCTGGAGTGTATTGGACACTGAAGCTTTCTTT.

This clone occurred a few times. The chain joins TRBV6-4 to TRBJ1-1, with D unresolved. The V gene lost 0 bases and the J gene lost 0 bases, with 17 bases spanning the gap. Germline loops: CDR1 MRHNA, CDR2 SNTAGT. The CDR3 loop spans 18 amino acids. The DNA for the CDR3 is TGTGCCAGCAGTGACTCACGGGTTGAAAAGACCATGAACACTGAAGCTTTCTTT. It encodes CASSDSRVEKTMNTEAFF.

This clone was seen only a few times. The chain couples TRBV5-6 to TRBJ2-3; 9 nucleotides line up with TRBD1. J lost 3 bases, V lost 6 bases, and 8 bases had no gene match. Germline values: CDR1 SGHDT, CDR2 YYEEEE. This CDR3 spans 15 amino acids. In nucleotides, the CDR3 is TGTGCCAGCAACTTCGGGACAGGGCTTACAGATACGCAGTATTTT. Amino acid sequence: CASNFGTGLTDTQYF.

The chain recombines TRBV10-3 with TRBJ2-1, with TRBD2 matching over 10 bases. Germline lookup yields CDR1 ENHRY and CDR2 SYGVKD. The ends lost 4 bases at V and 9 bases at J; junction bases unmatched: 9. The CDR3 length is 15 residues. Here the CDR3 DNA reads TGTGCCATCAGTGCCCCAGCGGGAGGGCCGGGTGAGCAGTTCTTC. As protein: CAISAPAGGPGEQFF.

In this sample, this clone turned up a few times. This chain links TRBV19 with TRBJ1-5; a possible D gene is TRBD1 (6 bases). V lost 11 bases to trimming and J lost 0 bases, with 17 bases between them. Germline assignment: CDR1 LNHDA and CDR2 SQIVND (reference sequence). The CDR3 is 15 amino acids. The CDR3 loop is CASHTGSYSNQPQHF. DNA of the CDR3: TGTGCCTCCCATACAGGGTCTTATAGCAATCAGCCCCAGCATTTT.

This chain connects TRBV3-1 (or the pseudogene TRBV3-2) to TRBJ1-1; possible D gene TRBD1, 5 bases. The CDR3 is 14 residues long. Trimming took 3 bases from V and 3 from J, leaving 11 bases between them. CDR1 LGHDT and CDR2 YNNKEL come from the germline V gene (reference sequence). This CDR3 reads CASSQPGPYTEAFF. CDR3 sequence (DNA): TGTGCCAGCAGCCAGCCGGGACCTTACACTGAAGCTTTCTTT.

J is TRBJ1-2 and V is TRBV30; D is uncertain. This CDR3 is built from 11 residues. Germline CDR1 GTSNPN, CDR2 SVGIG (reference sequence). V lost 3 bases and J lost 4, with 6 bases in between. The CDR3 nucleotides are TGTGCCTGGAGGCGAATCTATGGCTACACCTTC. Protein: CAWRRIYGYTF.

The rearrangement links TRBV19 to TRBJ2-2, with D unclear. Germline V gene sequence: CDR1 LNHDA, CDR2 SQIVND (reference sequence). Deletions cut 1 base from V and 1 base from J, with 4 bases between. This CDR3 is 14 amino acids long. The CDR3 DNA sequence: TGTGCCAGTAGTATAGTCCGGAACACCGGGGAGCTGTTTTTT. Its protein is CASSIVRNTGELFF. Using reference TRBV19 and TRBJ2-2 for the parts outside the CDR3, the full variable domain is DGGITQSPKYLFRKEGQNVTLSCEQNLNHDAMYWYRQDPGQGLRLIYYSQIVNDFQKGDIAEGYSVSREKKESFPLTVTSAQKNPTAFYLCASSIVRNTGELFFGEGSRLTVL.

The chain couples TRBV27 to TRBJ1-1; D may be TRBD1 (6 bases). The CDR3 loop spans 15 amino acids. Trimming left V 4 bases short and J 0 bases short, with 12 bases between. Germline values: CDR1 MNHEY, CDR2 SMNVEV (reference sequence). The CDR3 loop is CASSSRTALNTEAFF. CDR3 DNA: TGTGCCAGCAGTTCGCGGACAGCCCTGAACACTGAAGCTTTCTTT.

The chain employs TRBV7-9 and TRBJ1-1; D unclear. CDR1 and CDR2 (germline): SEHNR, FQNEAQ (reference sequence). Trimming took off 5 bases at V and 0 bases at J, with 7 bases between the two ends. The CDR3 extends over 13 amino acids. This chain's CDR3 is CASSLFLNTEAFF. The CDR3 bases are TGTGCCAGCAGCCTTTTTTTGAACACTGAAGCTTTCTTT.

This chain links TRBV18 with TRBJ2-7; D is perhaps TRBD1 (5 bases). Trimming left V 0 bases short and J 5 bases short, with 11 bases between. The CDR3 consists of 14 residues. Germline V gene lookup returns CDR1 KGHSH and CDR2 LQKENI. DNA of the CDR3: TGTGCCAGCTCACCACCGTTTGCAGGGAACGAGCAGTACTTC. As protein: CASSPPFAGNEQYF.

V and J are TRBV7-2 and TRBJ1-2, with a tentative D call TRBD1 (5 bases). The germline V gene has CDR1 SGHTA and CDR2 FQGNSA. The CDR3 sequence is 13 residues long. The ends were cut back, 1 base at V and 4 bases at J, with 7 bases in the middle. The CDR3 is CASSLERGYGYTF. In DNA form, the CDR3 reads TGTGCCAGCAGCTTAGAGAGGGGCTATGGCTACACCTTC.

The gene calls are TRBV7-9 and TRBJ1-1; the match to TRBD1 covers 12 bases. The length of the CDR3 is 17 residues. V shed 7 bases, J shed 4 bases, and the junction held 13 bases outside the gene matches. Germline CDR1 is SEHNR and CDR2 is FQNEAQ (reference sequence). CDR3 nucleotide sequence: TGTGCCAGCATCCCAACCGGGACAGGGGGCGAATTCACTGAAGCTTTCTTT. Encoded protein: CASIPTGTGGEFTEAFF.

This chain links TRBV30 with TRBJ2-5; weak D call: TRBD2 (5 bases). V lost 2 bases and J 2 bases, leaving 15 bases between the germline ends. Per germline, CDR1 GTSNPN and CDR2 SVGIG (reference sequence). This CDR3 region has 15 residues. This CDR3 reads CAWSLRGGLQETQYF. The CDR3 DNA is TGTGCCTGGAGTTTACGAGGAGGCTTGCAAGAGACCCAGTACTTC.

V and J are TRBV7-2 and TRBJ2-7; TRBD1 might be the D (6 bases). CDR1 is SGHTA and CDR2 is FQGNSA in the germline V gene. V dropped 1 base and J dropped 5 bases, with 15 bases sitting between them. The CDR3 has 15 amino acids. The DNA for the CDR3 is TGTGCCAGCAGCTTAGTGGACAGAGAAATAGACGAGCAGTACTTC. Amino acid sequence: CASSLVDREIDEQYF.

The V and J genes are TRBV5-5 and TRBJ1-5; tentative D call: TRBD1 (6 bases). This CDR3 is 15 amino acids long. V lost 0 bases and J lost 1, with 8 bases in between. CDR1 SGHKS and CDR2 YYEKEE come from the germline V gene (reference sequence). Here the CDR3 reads CASSLEGGSNQPQHF. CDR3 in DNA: TGTGCCAGCAGCTTGGAGGGGGGAAGCAATCAGCCCCAGCATTTT. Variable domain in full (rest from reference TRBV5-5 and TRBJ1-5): DAGVTQSPTHLIKTRGQQVTLRCSPISGHKSVSWYQQVLGQGPQFIFQYYEKEERGRGNFPDRFSARQFPNYSSELNVNALLLGDSALYLCASSLEGGSNQPQHFGDGTRLSIL.

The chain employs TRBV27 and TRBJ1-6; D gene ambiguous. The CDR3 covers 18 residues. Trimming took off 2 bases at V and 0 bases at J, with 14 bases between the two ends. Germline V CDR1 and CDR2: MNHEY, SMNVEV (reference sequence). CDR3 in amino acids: CASSLTDAPSSYNSPLHF. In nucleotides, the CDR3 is TGTGCCAGCAGTTTAACGGACGCGCCGAGCTCCTATAATTCACCCCTCCACTTT.

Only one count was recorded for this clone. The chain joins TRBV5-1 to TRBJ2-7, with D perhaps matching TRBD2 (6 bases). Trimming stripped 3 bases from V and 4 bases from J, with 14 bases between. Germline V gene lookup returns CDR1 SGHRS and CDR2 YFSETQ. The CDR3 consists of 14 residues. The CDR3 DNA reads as TGCGCCAGCAGCTCTAACAGAGGAGGGTACGAGCAGTACTTC. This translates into CASSSNRGGYEQYF.

DNA for the CDR3: TGCGCCAGCGAAGCCTCAGCTGGCAATCAGCCCCAGCATTTT. This gives the protein CASEASAGNQPQHF. The V and J genes are TRBV10-2 and TRBJ1-5; no clear D gene. Trimming took off 8 bases at V and 2 bases at J, with 13 bases between the two ends. CDR3 length: 14 amino acids. Per germline, CDR1 WSHSY and CDR2 SAAADI.

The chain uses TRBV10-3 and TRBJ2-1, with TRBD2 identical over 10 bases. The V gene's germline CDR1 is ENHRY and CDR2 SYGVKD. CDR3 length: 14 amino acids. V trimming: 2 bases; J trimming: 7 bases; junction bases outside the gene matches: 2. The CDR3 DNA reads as TGTGCCATCAGTGAGACTAGCGGGATTAATGAGCAGTTCTTC. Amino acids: CAISETSGINEQFF.

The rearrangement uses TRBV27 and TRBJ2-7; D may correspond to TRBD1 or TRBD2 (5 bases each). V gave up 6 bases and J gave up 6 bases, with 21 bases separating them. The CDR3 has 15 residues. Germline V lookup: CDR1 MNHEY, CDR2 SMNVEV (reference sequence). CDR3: CASRDSHGAFGEQYF. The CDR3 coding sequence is TGTGCCAGCAGGGACTCACACGGGGCCTTTGGCGAGCAGTACTTC.

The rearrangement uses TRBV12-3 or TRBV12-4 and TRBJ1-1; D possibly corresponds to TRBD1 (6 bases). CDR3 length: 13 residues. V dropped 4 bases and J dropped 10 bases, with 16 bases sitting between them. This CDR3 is CASSSTTGVIAFF. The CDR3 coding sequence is TGTGCCAGCAGTTCAACGACAGGTGTTATAGCTTTCTTT.

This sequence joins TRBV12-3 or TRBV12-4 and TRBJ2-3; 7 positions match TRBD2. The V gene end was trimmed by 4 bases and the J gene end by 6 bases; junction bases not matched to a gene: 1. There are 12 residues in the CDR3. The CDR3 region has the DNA TGTGCCAGCAGTTGGACTAGGGATACGCAGTATTTT. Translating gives CASSWTRDTQYF.

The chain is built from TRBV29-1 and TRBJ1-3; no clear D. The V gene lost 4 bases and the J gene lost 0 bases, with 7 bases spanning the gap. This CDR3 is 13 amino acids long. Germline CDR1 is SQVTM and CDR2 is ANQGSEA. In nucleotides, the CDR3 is TGCAGCGTTGTAGTTGACTCTGGAAACACCATATATTTT. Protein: CSVVVDSGNTIYF.